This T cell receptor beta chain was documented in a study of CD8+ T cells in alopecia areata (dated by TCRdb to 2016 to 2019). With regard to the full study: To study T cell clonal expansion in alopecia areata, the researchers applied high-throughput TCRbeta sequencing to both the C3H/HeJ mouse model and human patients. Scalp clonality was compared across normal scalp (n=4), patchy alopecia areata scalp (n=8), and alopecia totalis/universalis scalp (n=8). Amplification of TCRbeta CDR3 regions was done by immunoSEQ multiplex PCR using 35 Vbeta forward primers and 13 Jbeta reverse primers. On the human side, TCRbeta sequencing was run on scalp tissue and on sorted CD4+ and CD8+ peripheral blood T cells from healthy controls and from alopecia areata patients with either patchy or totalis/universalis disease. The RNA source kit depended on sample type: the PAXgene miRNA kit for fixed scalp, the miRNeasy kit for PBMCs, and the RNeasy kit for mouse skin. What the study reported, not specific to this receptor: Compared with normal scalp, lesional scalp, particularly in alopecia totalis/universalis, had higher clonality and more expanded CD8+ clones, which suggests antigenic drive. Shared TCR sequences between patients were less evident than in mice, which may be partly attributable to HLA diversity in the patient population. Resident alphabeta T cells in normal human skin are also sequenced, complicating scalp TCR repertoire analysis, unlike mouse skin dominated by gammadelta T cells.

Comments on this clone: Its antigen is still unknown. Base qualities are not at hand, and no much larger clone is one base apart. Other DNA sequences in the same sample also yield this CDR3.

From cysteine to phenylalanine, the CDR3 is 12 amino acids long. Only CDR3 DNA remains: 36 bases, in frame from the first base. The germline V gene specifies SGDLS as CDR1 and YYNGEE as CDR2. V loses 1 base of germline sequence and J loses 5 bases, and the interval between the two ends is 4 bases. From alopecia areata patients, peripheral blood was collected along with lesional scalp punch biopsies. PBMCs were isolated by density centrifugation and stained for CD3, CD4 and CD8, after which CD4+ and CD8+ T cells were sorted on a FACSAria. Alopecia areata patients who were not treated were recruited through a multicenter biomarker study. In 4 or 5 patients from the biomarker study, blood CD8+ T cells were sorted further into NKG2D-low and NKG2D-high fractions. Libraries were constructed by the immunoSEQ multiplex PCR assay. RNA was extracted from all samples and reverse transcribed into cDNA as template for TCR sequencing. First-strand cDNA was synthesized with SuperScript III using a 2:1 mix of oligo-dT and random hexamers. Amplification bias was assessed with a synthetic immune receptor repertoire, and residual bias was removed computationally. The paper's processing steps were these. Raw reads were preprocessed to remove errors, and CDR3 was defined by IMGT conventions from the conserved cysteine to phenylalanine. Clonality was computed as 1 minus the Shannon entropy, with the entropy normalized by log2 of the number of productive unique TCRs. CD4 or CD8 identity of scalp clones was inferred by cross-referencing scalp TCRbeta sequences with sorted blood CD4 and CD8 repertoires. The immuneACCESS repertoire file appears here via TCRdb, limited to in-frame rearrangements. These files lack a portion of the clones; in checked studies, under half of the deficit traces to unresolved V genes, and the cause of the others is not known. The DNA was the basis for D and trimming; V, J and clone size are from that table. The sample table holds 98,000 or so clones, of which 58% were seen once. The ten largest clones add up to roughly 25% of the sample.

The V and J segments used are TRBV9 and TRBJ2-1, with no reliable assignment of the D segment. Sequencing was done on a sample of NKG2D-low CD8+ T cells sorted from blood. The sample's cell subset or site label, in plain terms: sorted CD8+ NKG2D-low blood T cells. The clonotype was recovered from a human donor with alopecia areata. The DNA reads TGTGCCAGCAGCGTAAGTGACAATGAGCAGTTCTTC. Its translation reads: CASSVSDNEQFF.